The 25 T cell receptor beta chains reported below all come from one sample, sequenced in a study of blood T cell repertoires in COVID-19. The protocol was immunoSEQ multiplex PCR, while the TCRdb copy is restricted to in-frame clones and leaves out a portion. The table has 120,000 to 150,000 clones, roughly nine tenths seen once. Sequenced: peripheral blood. The receptors shown here come from a human donor in a cohort sampled during active COVID-19.

With regard to this clone: At one end the junction does not follow the germline gene, possibly because of a read error. This chain links TRBV30 with TRBJ2-3; 13 nucleotides match TRBD2. The germline V gene has CDR1 GTSNPN and CDR2 SVGIG (reference sequence). This CDR3 contains 12 residues. CDR3 residues: CAWSLGTSGVHF. The CDR3 DNA is TGTGCCTGGAGCCTAGGGACTAGCGGGGTTCATTTT.

The V call is TRBV7-9, the J call TRBJ1-2, with TRBD1 identical over 10 bases. Germline lookup yields CDR1 SEHNR and CDR2 FQNEAQ (reference sequence). This CDR3 is built from 15 residues. V lost 4 bases to trimming and J lost 2 bases; unmatched junction nucleotides: 4. The chain's CDR3 is CASSSPGQGNYGYTF. CDR3 nucleotides: TGTGCCAGCAGCTCACCGGGACAGGGGAACTATGGCTACACCTTC.

V gene TRBV27 combines with J gene TRBJ1-5; D is unresolved. Trimming removed 1 base from V and 3 bases from J, with 10 bases in between. Germline CDR1 reads MNHEY; CDR2 reads SMNVEV (reference sequence). There are 15 residues in the CDR3. This chain's CDR3 is CASSLYGEDNQPQHF. In DNA form, the CDR3 reads TGTGCCAGCAGTTTATACGGGGAGGACAATCAGCCCCAGCATTTT.

The CDR3 region has the DNA TGTGCCAGCAGCGGAGGACAGAATCCTTACAATGAGCAGTTCTTC. It specifies CASSGGQNPYNEQFF. The chain is built from TRBV9 and TRBJ2-1; possible D gene TRBD1, 6 bases. The CDR3 runs to 15 residues. The V and J ends lost 3 bases and 4 bases respectively, with 14 bases between them. The V gene's germline CDR1 is SGDLS and CDR2 YYNGEE.

The chain recombines TRBV11-2 with TRBJ2-5; 7 nucleotides align to TRBD2. CDR1 SGHAT and CDR2 FQNNGV come from the germline V gene. The trim removed 2 bases at V and 0 bases at J, leaving 3 bases unmatched. The CDR3 extends over 15 amino acids. The CDR3: CASSLRGGHQETQYF. CDR3 nucleotides: TGTGCCAGCAGCTTACGCGGGGGACACCAAGAGACCCAGTACTTC.

The gene calls are TRBV11-2 and TRBJ2-3; 8 nucleotides match TRBD2. J gave up 2 bases and V 5 bases, and 6 bases lay outside the gene matches. Germline CDR1 SGHAT, CDR2 FQNNGV. CDR3 length: 15 amino acids. CDR3 amino acids: CASSPTSALTDTQYF. CDR3 nucleotides: TGTGCCAGCAGCCCGACTAGCGCCCTCACAGATACGCAGTATTTT.

This rearrangement joins TRBV7-3 to TRBJ2-1, with a weak D call TRBD1 (6 bases). From germline, CDR1 is SGHTA and CDR2 FQGTGA. Trimming stripped 2 bases from V and 6 bases from J, with 14 bases between. The CDR3 length is 15 residues. The CDR3 loop is CASSLRSGAGNEQFF. CDR3 nucleotide sequence: TGTGCCAGCAGCTTACGGTCAGGGGCAGGCAATGAGCAGTTCTTC.

This clone was counted between two and nine times. The gene calls are TRBV12-3 or TRBV12-4 and TRBJ1-2; unclear D gene. V lost 1 base, J lost 5 bases, and 5 bases lay in between. The CDR3 is made up of 12 amino acids. The CDR3 region is CASSLGEYGYTF. The CDR3, as DNA: TGTGCCAGCAGTTTAGGGGAGTATGGCTACACCTTC.

The chain is built from TRBV2 and TRBJ2-7; 13 nucleotides agree with TRBD2. V was pared by 8 bases and J by 4 bases, with 2 bases of the junction left unmatched. There are 13 residues in the CDR3. The germline V gene encodes CDR1 SNHLY and CDR2 FYNNEI. The CDR3 region is CASGLAGEYEQYF. In nucleotides, the CDR3 is TGTGCCAGCGGACTAGCGGGGGAATACGAGCAGTACTTC.

The chain couples TRBV24-1 to TRBJ2-1; possible D gene TRBD2, 5 bases. Trimming removed 0 bases at V and 5 bases at J, with 13 bases between. CDR1 and CDR2 from the germline V gene are KGHDR and SFDVKD. This CDR3 contains 16 residues. CDR3 sequence reads: CATSDLPGVGHNEQFF. CDR3 nucleotides: TGTGCCACCAGTGATTTGCCCGGGGTCGGCCACAATGAGCAGTTCTTC.

The chain combines TRBV7-6 with TRBJ2-7; TRBD2 agrees at 10 bases. The CDR3 is 16 amino acids. The V and J ends lost 1 base and 2 bases, in that order; junction bases with no gene match: 5. Germline loops: CDR1 SGHVS, CDR2 FNYEAQ. CDR3 protein: CASSLETLAGTYEQYF. The CDR3 nucleotides are TGTGCCAGCAGCTTAGAAACACTAGCGGGGACCTACGAGCAGTACTTC.

The chain carries TRBV5-1 and TRBJ2-3; 8 nucleotides match TRBD1. Germline V gene sequence: CDR1 SGHRS, CDR2 YFSETQ. This CDR3 has 15 amino acids. V gave up 3 bases and J gave up 0 bases; unmatched junction bases: 3. CDR3 protein: CASSSTGASTDTQYF. CDR3 nucleotides: TGCGCCAGCAGCTCGACAGGGGCCAGCACAGATACGCAGTATTTT.

V gene TRBV4-3 combines with J gene TRBJ2-3, with 8 bases that match TRBD2. Germline CDR1 and CDR2: LGHNA and YSLEER. The CDR3 covers 15 residues. The trim removed 5 bases at V and 3 bases at J, leaving 7 bases unmatched. The CDR3 loop reads CASSATGGRTDTQYF. CDR3 DNA sequence: TGCGCCAGCAGCGCCACGGGGGGGAGGACAGATACGCAGTATTTT.

The chain carries TRBV5-1 and TRBJ1-2; D gene ambiguous. The CDR3 runs 13 residues. Germline V gene sequence: CDR1 SGHRS, CDR2 YFSETQ. Trimming removed 1 base from V and 6 bases from J, with 10 bases in between. CDR3 sequence reads: CASSLSARDGYTF. For the CDR3, the DNA is TGCGCCAGCAGCTTGTCAGCGCGCGATGGCTACACCTTC.

The chain uses TRBV2 and TRBJ1-2, with 9 bases lining up with TRBD1. This CDR3 has 14 amino acids. The V and J ends lost 5 bases and 6 bases, in that order; junction bases with no gene match: 7. Per germline, CDR1 SNHLY and CDR2 FYNNEI. The CDR3 region has the DNA TGTGCCAGCAGTCCCGGACAGGGGTCGGATGGCTACACCTTC. Protein product: CASSPGQGSDGYTF.

The chain carries TRBV4-3 and TRBJ2-2; 7 bases fit TRBD1. With V trimmed by 1 base and J by 5 bases, 7 bases remained unmatched. Germline V gene data show CDR1 as LGHNA and CDR2 as YSLEER. The CDR3 is 16 residues long. In DNA form, the CDR3 reads TGCGCCAGCAGCCAAGCCCGGGACAGTTTGACCGGGGAGCTGTTTTTT. Protein product: CASSQARDSLTGELFF.

The V and J genes are TRBV4-1 and TRBJ2-1; D remains ambiguous. This CDR3 has 13 residues. Germline CDR1 is MGHRA and CDR2 is YSYEKL. The V gene lost 4 bases and the J gene lost 6 bases, with 10 bases spanning the gap. CDR3 nucleotide sequence: TGCGCCAGCAGCCCCCCACCGGGCAATGAGCAGTTCTTC. Translation gives CASSPPPGNEQFF.

The V and J genes are TRBV5-1 and TRBJ2-2; D call uncertain. V was trimmed by 0 bases and J by 3 bases, leaving 9 bases between them. Germline V CDR1 and CDR2: SGHRS, YFSETQ. This CDR3 is 15 amino acids long. DNA for the CDR3: TGCGCCAGCAGCTTGGTTGTTAGAGACACCGGGGAGCTGTTTTTT. Translating gives CASSLVVRDTGELFF.

The rearrangement links TRBV5-1 to TRBJ2-1; 13 nucleotides line up with TRBD2. The CDR3 runs to 16 residues. Germline V gives CDR1 SGHRS, CDR2 YFSETQ. V lost 0 bases and J lost 6; bases outside the gene matches: 3. This CDR3 is CASSLGGLAGANEQFF. CDR3 nucleotide sequence: TGCGCCAGCAGCTTGGGCGGACTAGCGGGGGCCAATGAGCAGTTCTTC.

The rearrangement uses TRBV6-5 and TRBJ2-7, with 12 bases identical to TRBD2. The CDR3 totals 15 residues. CDR1 is MNHEY and CDR2 is SVGAGI in the germline V gene. With 10 bases clipped from V and 2 bases from J, the junction kept 9 bases outside the gene matches. The chain's CDR3 is CATGLAGLATYEQYF. The DNA for the CDR3 is TGTGCCACTGGACTAGCGGGGCTAGCAACCTACGAGCAGTACTTC.

This chain connects TRBV7-8 to TRBJ1-4; 7 bases match TRBD1. From germline, CDR1 is SGHVS and CDR2 FQNEAQ. V shed 3 bases, J shed 8 bases, and the junction held 12 bases outside the gene matches. The CDR3 loop spans 16 amino acids. The CDR3 spells CASSFILGGAGEKLFF. The CDR3 nucleotides are TGTGCCAGCAGCTTTATTTTAGGGGGCGCAGGGGAAAAACTGTTTTTT.

The V call is TRBV19, the J call TRBJ1-5, with D possibly matching TRBD1 (6 bases). V was trimmed by 2 bases and J by 7 bases, leaving 12 bases between them. The CDR3 covers 14 residues. Germline V gives CDR1 LNHDA, CDR2 SQIVND (reference sequence). CDR3 sequence reads: CASSIRGGGQPQHF. DNA for the CDR3: TGTGCCAGTAGTATAAGAGGGGGAGGGCAGCCCCAGCATTTT. Combining the CDR3 with reference TRBV19 and TRBJ1-5 gives the whole variable domain DGGITQSPKYLFRKEGQNVTLSCEQNLNHDAMYWYRQDPGQGLRLIYYSQIVNDFQKGDIAEGYSVSREKKESFPLTVTSAQKNPTAFYLCASSIRGGGQPQHFGDGTRLSIL.

The V call is TRBV12-3 or TRBV12-4, the J call TRBJ1-2; 7 nucleotides agree with TRBD1. V shed 6 bases, J shed 5 bases, and the junction held 6 bases outside the gene matches. CDR3 length equals 13 residues. The CDR3 region is CASSRTGPYGYTF. In nucleotides, the CDR3 is TGTGCCAGCAGCCGGACAGGCCCTTATGGCTACACCTTC.

The chain employs TRBV6-5 and TRBJ2-1; TRBD2 aligns across 9 bases. Germline CDR1 and CDR2: MNHEY and SVGAGI. The CDR3 runs to 15 residues. Germline trimming cut 6 bases from V and 0 bases from J; bases unmatched to any gene: 3. CDR3: CASRSGGSSYNEQFF. In DNA, the CDR3 is TGTGCCAGCAGGAGCGGGGGGAGCTCCTACAATGAGCAGTTCTTC.

As DNA, the CDR3 is TGTGCCACCAGCAAGGGACAGACCTACGAGCAGTACTTC. Translating it yields CATSKGQTYEQYF. The J gene is TRBJ2-7, the V gene TRBV15; 7 bases are shared with TRBD1. The CDR3 extends over 13 amino acids. CDR1 LNHNV and CDR2 YYDKDF come from the germline V gene (reference sequence). J gave up 2 bases and V 4 bases, and 2 bases lay outside the gene matches.